These 25 T cell receptor beta chains originate from one sample sequenced in a study of T cell responses to AZD1222 COVID-19 vaccine. Libraries were prepared by immunoSEQ multiplex PCR; TCRdb keeps only in-frame clonotypes and omits some of them. Of tens of thousands of clones in the sample, about 88% were seen once. Sequencing used peripheral blood, obtained on day 0 of AZD1222 vaccination. Receptors were obtained from an adult in good health.

The V call is TRBV12-3 or TRBV12-4, the J call TRBJ2-3; D remains ambiguous. The CDR3 covers 13 residues. The germline V and J ends were trimmed by 8 bases and 6 bases, with 15 bases remaining between them. Here the CDR3 reads CASARTAVDTQYF. The CDR3 DNA reads as TGTGCCAGCGCCCGGACGGCGGTTGATACGCAGTATTTT.

The chain links TRBV19 to TRBJ2-7; a weak D match, TRBD1 (6 bases). The CDR3 totals 14 residues. CDR1 is LNHDA, CDR2 SQIVND, per germline (reference sequence). V was clipped by 3 bases and J by 1 base, with 10 bases between them. The CDR3 nucleotides are TGTGCCAGTAGTATGTCGCAGGGGTCCTACGAGCAGTACTTC. Amino acids: CASSMSQGSYEQYF.

The chain is built from TRBV6-4 and TRBJ2-3; 13 bases line up with TRBD2. CDR3 length: 15 residues. V was clipped by 6 bases and J by 6 bases; unmatched bases: 6. Germline-derived CDR1 and CDR2 are MRHNA and SNTAGT. CDR3 bases: TGTGCCAGCAGCGGCGGGACTAGCGGGGCCGATACGCAGTATTTT. Amino acid sequence: CASSGGTSGADTQYF.

V is TRBV11-2 and J is TRBJ1-5, with 10 positions matching TRBD1. With 11 bases clipped from V and 3 bases from J, the junction kept 13 bases outside the gene matches. The CDR3 is 16 residues long. Per germline, CDR1 SGHAT and CDR2 FQNNGV. For the CDR3, the DNA is TGTGCCCACGGGACAGGGGACCCCTTTGTCAATCAGCCCCAGCATTTT. It translates to CAHGTGDPFVNQPQHF.

The chain uses TRBV25-1 and TRBJ1-1, with D possibly being TRBD1 (6 bases). The CDR3 has 11 residues. The V end lost 8 bases, the J end lost 8 bases, and 12 bases lay between the germline ends. CDR1 and CDR2 from the germline V gene are MGHDK and SYGVNS. The CDR3 DNA sequence: TGTGCCAGCGGCAGGGGTAGGGAAGCTTTCTTT. As protein: CASGRGREAFF.

The chain couples TRBV6-2 or TRBV6-3 to TRBJ2-3; TRBD2 agrees at 10 bases. The junction had 0 bases not matched to a gene; V was cut back by 2 bases and J by 1 base. This CDR3 region has 15 residues. CDR1 is MNHEY and CDR2 is SVGEGT in the germline V gene. CDR3 in amino acids: CASSYTSGGTDTQYF. CDR3 nucleotides: TGTGCCAGCAGTTACACTAGCGGGGGCACAGATACGCAGTATTTT.

The chain employs TRBV11-1 and TRBJ2-2, with 7 bases fitting TRBD2. The CDR3 is made up of 15 amino acids. Germline loops: CDR1 SGHAT, CDR2 FQDESV (reference sequence). V gave up 6 bases and J gave up 0 bases; unmatched junction bases: 4. In DNA form, the CDR3 reads TGTGCCAGCAGTTATCTAGCGGCGAACACCGGGGAGCTGTTTTTT. Its protein product is CASSYLAANTGELFF.

This clone has just a few counts. The chain joins TRBV9 to TRBJ1-1, with D possibly matching TRBD1 (5 bases). Trimming left V 6 bases short and J 1 base short, with 13 bases between. Germline assignment: CDR1 SGDLS and CDR2 YYNGEE. The CDR3 extends over 14 amino acids. The DNA of the CDR3 is TGTGCCAGCACAGAAGGGGTCGGGAACACTGAAGCTTTCTTT. Its translation: CASTEGVGNTEAFF.

This rearrangement joins TRBV11-2 to TRBJ1-1; D is undetermined. From germline, CDR1 is SGHAT and CDR2 FQNNGV. The CDR3 runs to 17 residues. The V end lost 2 bases, the J end lost 3 bases, and 19 bases lay between the germline ends. CDR3 residues: CASSLTAGLPVYTEAFF. DNA for the CDR3: TGTGCCAGCAGCTTAACGGCAGGTCTCCCAGTATACACTGAAGCTTTCTTT.

The chain is built from TRBV4-2 and TRBJ2-3; a possible D gene is TRBD2 (5 bases). CDR1 LGHNA and CDR2 YNFKEQ come from the germline V gene. Trimming took off 0 bases at V and 0 bases at J, with 10 bases between the two ends. The CDR3 runs to 16 residues. CDR3 sequence (DNA): TGTGCCAGCAGCCAAGAGGTTAGCGCTAGCACAGATACGCAGTATTTT. Protein sequence: CASSQEVSASTDTQYF.

The rearrangement uses TRBV4-2 and TRBJ1-2; D is perhaps TRBD1 (5 bases). With 0 bases removed from V and 4 bases from J, the gap between germline ends came to 15 bases. CDR1 is LGHNA, CDR2 YNFKEQ, per germline. The CDR3 loop spans 16 amino acids. The chain's CDR3 is CASSQEGAGGTYGYTF. CDR3 nucleotide sequence: TGTGCCAGCAGCCAAGAGGGAGCGGGGGGAACCTATGGCTACACCTTC.

This clone was found a few times. The chain uses TRBV15 and TRBJ1-5, with a possible D match to TRBD1 (5 bases). With 0 bases removed from V and 7 bases from J, the gap between germline ends came to 13 bases. The CDR3 totals 15 residues. Germline V gene lookup returns CDR1 LNHNV and CDR2 YYDKDF (reference sequence). The CDR3 DNA sequence: TGTGCCACCAGCAGAGATGGGAGGGGAAGGCAGCCCCAGCATTTT. Residues: CATSRDGRGRQPQHF. The variable domain in full, completed from reference TRBV15 and TRBJ1-5, reads DAMVIQNPRYQVTQFGKPVTLSCSQTLNHNVMYWYQQKSSQAPKLLFHYYDKDFNNEADTPDNFQSRRPNTSFCFLDIRSPGLGDTAMYLCATSRDGRGRQPQHFGDGTRLSIL.

V gene TRBV27 combines with J gene TRBJ2-7; unclear D gene. This CDR3 spans 14 amino acids. V was pared by 6 bases and J by 2 bases, with 14 bases between. Germline loops: CDR1 MNHEY, CDR2 SMNVEV (reference sequence). The CDR3 spells CASSPKGSAYEQYF. CDR3 coding DNA: TGTGCCAGCAGCCCCAAGGGATCGGCCTACGAGCAGTACTTC.

This chain links TRBV19 with TRBJ1-2, with 10 bases identical to TRBD1. Germline assignment: CDR1 LNHDA and CDR2 SQIVND (reference sequence). With V trimmed by 3 bases and J by 6 bases, 1 base remained unmatched. The CDR3 spans 13 residues. CDR3 loop: CASSMTGGDGYTF. DNA of the CDR3: TGTGCCAGTAGTATGACAGGGGGCGATGGCTACACCTTC.

This rearrangement joins TRBV27 to TRBJ1-1, with 10 nucleotides matching TRBD1. The CDR3 extends over 16 amino acids. Per the germline V gene, CDR1 is MNHEY and CDR2 is SMNVEV (reference sequence). The trim removed 7 bases at V and 6 bases at J, leaving 14 bases unmatched. CDR3 in DNA: TGTGCCAGCAATCTACCCCTGAGGACAGGGGGTCCTGAAGCTTTCTTT. Amino acids: CASNLPLRTGGPEAFF.

The chain employs TRBV5-1 and TRBJ2-2; the D is unclear. V lost 4 bases and J 6 bases, leaving 10 bases between the germline ends. CDR1 is SGHRS and CDR2 is YFSETQ in the germline V gene. This CDR3 comprises 13 residues. Here the CDR3 DNA reads TGCGCCAGCAGCCCGGACGGGTCCGGGGAGCTGTTTTTT. Translated, it gives CASSPDGSGELFF.

The rearrangement uses TRBV11-2 and TRBJ2-3, with 9 bases identical to TRBD2. V lost 1 base to trimming and J lost 6 bases; unmatched junction nucleotides: 5. The CDR3 contains 15 residues. Germline CDR1 is SGHAT and CDR2 is FQNNGV. CDR3 bases: TGTGCCAGCAGCTTAGGCGGGGGGGGCAGGGATACGCAGTATTTT. Translating it yields CASSLGGGGRDTQYF.

The rearrangement joins TRBV7-2 to TRBJ1-1; D remains unclear. CDR3 length equals 13 residues. Germline CDR1 is SGHTA and CDR2 is FQGNSA. Trimming pared 0 bases from V and 1 base from J, leaving 3 bases between. CDR3 amino acids: CASSLARNTEAFF. The CDR3 DNA is TGTGCCAGCAGCTTAGCGCGGAACACTGAAGCTTTCTTT.

This rearrangement joins TRBV6-5 to TRBJ1-1; 8 bases agree with TRBD1. Trimming cost V 4 bases and J 10 bases; bases outside gene matches: 11. Germline assignment: CDR1 MNHEY and CDR2 SVGAGI. The CDR3 has 14 residues. The CDR3 DNA follows: TGTGCCAGCAGTTCCTCCTCCGGGACAGGACGAGCTTTCTTT. Translation: CASSSSSGTGRAFF.

V usage is TRBV15 and J usage is TRBJ2-5; D gene uncertain. CDR1 is LNHNV, CDR2 YYDKDF, per germline (reference sequence). V was clipped by 0 bases and J by 2 bases, with 7 bases between them. This CDR3 has 14 amino acids. The CDR3 is CATSRDSRQETQYF. DNA for the CDR3: TGTGCCACCAGCAGAGATTCCAGGCAAGAGACCCAGTACTTC.

The V gene is TRBV18, the J gene TRBJ1-4, with D perhaps TRBD1 (6 bases). Germline CDR1 and CDR2: KGHSH and LQKENI. The CDR3 spans 15 residues. The V end was cut by 3 bases, the J end by 0 bases, with 8 bases between. CDR3 sequence reads: CASSPGAPTNEKLFF. In nucleotides, the CDR3 is TGTGCCAGCTCACCGGGGGCGCCAACTAATGAAAAACTGTTTTTT.

There are a few counts of this clone. J is TRBJ1-2 and V is TRBV24-1; D gene unclear. The germline gives CDR1 KGHDR, CDR2 SFDVKD. V gave up 3 bases and J gave up 2 bases, with 6 bases separating them. The CDR3 covers 13 residues. The CDR3 bases are TGTGCCACCAGTGATAGGGCAAACTATGGCTACACCTTC. Its protein is CATSDRANYGYTF.

The chain carries TRBV7-2 and TRBJ1-4; 10 bases are shared with TRBD1. The V gene end was trimmed by 4 bases and the J gene end by 6 bases; junction bases not matched to a gene: 14. This CDR3 region has 18 residues. Germline assignment: CDR1 SGHTA and CDR2 FQGNSA. The CDR3 here is CASSSQLFTGTGDEKLFF. CDR3 coding DNA: TGTGCCAGCAGCTCCCAACTCTTCACCGGGACAGGGGATGAAAAACTGTTTTTT.

V gene TRBV20-1 combines with J gene TRBJ2-7; D is perhaps TRBD1 (6 bases). Trimming took 3 bases from V and 6 from J, leaving 15 bases between them. Per the germline V gene, CDR1 is DFQATT and CDR2 is SNEGSKA (reference sequence). The length of the CDR3 is 13 residues. The CDR3 sequence: CSASQSLGGEQYF. CDR3 sequence (DNA): TGCAGTGCTAGTCAATCTTTAGGGGGCGAGCAGTACTTC.

This chain uses TRBV4-2 with TRBJ2-3; tentatively, D is TRBD2 (5 bases). CDR3 length equals 19 residues. CDR1 is LGHNA and CDR2 is YNFKEQ in the germline V gene. The ends were cut back, 3 bases at V and 0 bases at J, with 22 bases in the middle. Here the CDR3 DNA reads TGTGCCAGCAGCCACCTGAAGGGAGACCTCCACTCTAGCACAGATACGCAGTATTTT. Amino acids: CASSHLKGDLHSSTDTQYF.